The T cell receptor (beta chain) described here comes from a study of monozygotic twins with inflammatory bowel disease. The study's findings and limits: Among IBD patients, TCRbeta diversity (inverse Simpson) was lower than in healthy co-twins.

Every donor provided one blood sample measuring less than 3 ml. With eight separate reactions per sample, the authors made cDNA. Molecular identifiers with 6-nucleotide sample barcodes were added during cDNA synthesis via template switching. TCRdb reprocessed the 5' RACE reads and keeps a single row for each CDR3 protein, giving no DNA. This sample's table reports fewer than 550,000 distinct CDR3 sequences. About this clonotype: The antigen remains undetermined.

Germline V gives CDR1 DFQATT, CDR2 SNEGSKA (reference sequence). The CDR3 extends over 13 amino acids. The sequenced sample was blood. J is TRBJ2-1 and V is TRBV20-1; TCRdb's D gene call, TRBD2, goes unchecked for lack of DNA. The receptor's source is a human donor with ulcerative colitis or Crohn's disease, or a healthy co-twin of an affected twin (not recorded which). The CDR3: CSAGEGTFNEQFF.